These 11 T cell receptor beta chains were all obtained from the same sample, sequenced in a study of T cell responses to AZD1222 COVID-19 vaccine. Repertoires were generated with immunoSEQ multiplex PCR, while TCRdb's copy carries only in-frame clones and drops some. The sample consists of under 200,000 clones, around 88% of them appearing once. The sample in question was peripheral blood, obtained 28 days after the second AZD1222 dose. All receptors derive from an adult who received the AZD1222 COVID-19 vaccine.

This chain uses TRBV28 with TRBJ2-1; 12 positions agree with TRBD1. The CDR3 has 21 amino acids. Germline values: CDR1 MDHEN, CDR2 SYDVKM. The ends lost 11 bases at V and 3 bases at J; junction bases unmatched: 26. CDR3 region: CAAVGTGGPTRLAVIYNEQFF. The CDR3 DNA follows: TGTGCCGCTGTAGGGACAGGGGGCCCCACTCGACTAGCGGTGATCTACAATGAGCAGTTCTTC.

This clone was detected only a few times. The genes are TRBV12-5 and TRBJ1-2, with a weak D call TRBD1 (5 bases). Germline loops: CDR1 LGHNT, CDR2 FRNRAP. V gave up 0 bases and J gave up 0 bases, with 17 bases separating them. The CDR3 sequence is 18 residues long. The CDR3 protein is CASGLVLGALVANYGYTF. CDR3 DNA: TGTGCTAGTGGTTTGGTCCTAGGGGCCCTGGTGGCTAACTATGGCTACACCTTC.

This chain joins TRBV2 and TRBJ1-3; no clear D. Germline lookup yields CDR1 SNHLY and CDR2 FYNNEI. V lost 3 bases and J 1 base, leaving 4 bases between the germline ends. The CDR3 totals 13 residues. CDR3 loop: CASSEGSGNTIYF. CDR3 coding DNA: TGTGCCAGCAGTGAGGGGTCTGGAAACACCATATATTTT.

The chain carries TRBV7-9 and TRBJ1-1; D is unresolved. Between the trimmed V and J ends, which lost 0 bases and 5 bases, there was a span of 10 bases. The CDR3 is 14 residues long. In germline, CDR1 is SEHNR, CDR2 FQNEAQ (reference sequence). This CDR3 reads CASSLATTGTEAFF. DNA of the CDR3: TGTGCCAGCAGCTTAGCGACAACGGGAACTGAAGCTTTCTTT.

The chain joins TRBV4-1 to TRBJ2-7, with D possibly TRBD1 on 5 matching bases. Trimming shortened V by 1 base and J by 0 bases, and 10 bases separated the two germline ends. This CDR3 has 15 amino acids. Germline CDR1 reads MGHRA; CDR2 reads YSYEKL. CDR3 amino acids: CASSQGGASSYEQYF. CDR3 coding DNA: TGCGCCAGCAGCCAAGGGGGCGCGAGCTCCTACGAGCAGTACTTC.

The V gene is TRBV2, the J gene TRBJ1-2; a possible D gene is TRBD1 (6 bases). Deletions cut 10 bases from V and 6 bases from J, with 18 bases between. Germline CDR1 reads SNHLY; CDR2 reads FYNNEI. The CDR3 length is 13 residues. The CDR3 DNA reads as TGTGCCACCCGGCGGACAGTGGTTAATGGCTACACCTTC. This sequence encodes CATRRTVVNGYTF.

CDR3 in amino acids: CASSSQTSGAETQYF. As DNA, the CDR3 is TGCGCCAGCAGCTCGCAGACTAGCGGAGCGGAGACCCAGTACTTC. The chain carries TRBV5-1 and TRBJ2-5, with 9 bases matching TRBD2. CDR1 and CDR2 (germline): SGHRS, YFSETQ. With V trimmed by 3 bases and J by 5 bases, 8 bases remained unmatched. CDR3 length equals 15 residues.

V gene TRBV5-1 combines with J gene TRBJ1-6; no clear D. V was pared by 1 base and J by 0 bases, with 8 bases between. This CDR3 is 16 amino acids long. In germline, CDR1 is SGHRS, CDR2 YFSETQ. The CDR3 DNA reads as TGCGCCAGCAGCTTGTTTCCGAGCTCCTATAATTCACCCCTCCACTTT. It specifies CASSLFPSSYNSPLHF.

For the CDR3, the DNA is TGTGCCATCAGTGAGACCGACAGTGTGGGGGAAAAACTGTTTTTT. This encodes CAISETDSVGEKLFF. The rearrangement uses TRBV10-3 and TRBJ1-4, with a weak D call TRBD1 (5 bases). CDR1 ENHRY and CDR2 SYGVKD come from the germline V gene. This CDR3 spans 15 amino acids. Trimming took 2 bases from V and 8 from J, leaving 15 bases between them.

The sample holds one count of this clone. The rearrangement joins TRBV18 to TRBJ2-3; TRBD1 aligns across 10 bases. J gave up 4 bases and V 3 bases, and 7 bases lay outside the gene matches. The CDR3 loop spans 16 amino acids. Germline CDR1 is KGHSH and CDR2 is LQKENI. The CDR3 DNA sequence: TGTGCCAGCTCACCTCCGGGACAGGGGTTGCCAGATACGCAGTATTTT. This gives the protein CASSPPGQGLPDTQYF.

J is TRBJ2-7 and V is TRBV25-1; a possible D gene is TRBD1 (5 bases). Germline CDR1 and CDR2: MGHDK and SYGVNS. Trimming stripped 5 bases from V and 2 bases from J, with 19 bases between. The CDR3 is 16 residues long. The CDR3 nucleotides are TGTGCCAGCAGTTCCCAAAAGGGGCTGAGAACCTACGAGCAGTACTTC. As protein: CASSSQKGLRTYEQYF.